These 32 T cell receptor beta chains came from one sample sequenced in a study of blood T cell repertoires in COVID-19. TCRdb's table, derived via immunoSEQ multiplex PCR, lists solely in-frame clones and lacks some. The sample contains 120,000 or so clones, roughly 79% of which appear only once. The sequenced sample was peripheral blood. Source of these receptors: a man in his sixties or seventies with acute or convalescent COVID-19.

V is TRBV19 and J is TRBJ1-2; TRBD1 matches 9 bases. Germline V gene lookup returns CDR1 LNHDA and CDR2 SQIVND (reference sequence). There are 14 residues in the CDR3. V shed 6 bases, J shed 4 bases, and the junction held 6 bases outside the gene matches. The CDR3 sequence is CASRGTGSSYGYTF. DNA of the CDR3: TGTGCCAGTAGGGGGACAGGGAGTTCCTATGGCTACACCTTC.

In this sample, this clone turned up once. The chain uses TRBV21-1 and TRBJ1-2; whether TRBD1, the table's D call, matches the DNA was not checked. TRBV21-1 is listed as a pseudogene. The CDR3 is 15 residues long. The CDR3 loop reads CASSKGRQGFYGYTF. The CDR3 DNA reads TGTGCCAGCAGCAAGGGTCGGCAGGGGTTCTATGGCTACACCTTC.

The chain joins TRBV29-1 to TRBJ2-1; D perhaps matches TRBD2 (5 bases). CDR1 is SQVTM, CDR2 ANQGSEA, per germline. The ends were cut back, 5 bases at V and 4 bases at J, with 18 bases in the middle. The CDR3 sequence is 15 residues long. In nucleotides, the CDR3 is TGCAGCGTTTGGAACCGGGAAAGAAGTTACAATGAGCAGTTCTTC. This translates into CSVWNRERSYNEQFF.

At least ten counts were recorded for this clone. The rearrangement joins TRBV24-1 to TRBJ2-2; 7 bases are a match to TRBD1. The CDR3 is made up of 19 amino acids. Germline-derived CDR1 and CDR2 are KGHDR and SFDVKD. After removal of 3 bases from V and 0 bases from J, the junction contained 12 bases not matched to a gene. In nucleotides, the CDR3 is TGTGCCACCAGTGATACCGGGACAGCTTTCGATTCGAACACCGGGGAGCTGTTTTTT. Residues: CATSDTGTAFDSNTGELFF.

The gene calls are TRBV5-4 and TRBJ1-4; the D gene is possibly TRBD1 (5 bases). Germline V CDR1 and CDR2: SGHNT, YYREEE (reference sequence). This CDR3 contains 14 residues. V lost 4 bases and J lost 3, with 10 bases in between. The CDR3 nucleotides read TGTGCCAGCAGCAAGACAGATGCTAATGAAAAACTGTTTTTT. As protein: CASSKTDANEKLFF. Using reference TRBV5-4 and TRBJ1-4 for the parts outside the CDR3, the full variable domain is ETGVTQSPTHLIKTRGQQVTLRCSSQSGHNTVSWYQQALGQGPQFIFQYYREEENGRGNFPPRFSGLQFPNYSSELNVNALELDDSALYLCASSKTDANEKLFFGSGTQLSVL.

The chain carries TRBV6-1 and TRBJ2-7, with D maybe TRBD1 (5 bases). Germline assignment: CDR1 MNHNS and CDR2 SASEGT. V lost 2 bases, J lost 4 bases, and 15 bases lay in between. This CDR3 has 15 amino acids. Here the CDR3 reads CASSEQGHPEYEQYF. In DNA, the CDR3 is TGTGCCAGCAGTGAACAGGGTCACCCGGAGTACGAGCAGTACTTC.

This chain uses TRBV6-4 with TRBJ2-2; 8 bases are a match to TRBD1. Germline loops: CDR1 MRHNA, CDR2 SNTAGT. The CDR3 has 15 residues. Trimming cost V 5 bases and J 4 bases; bases outside gene matches: 6. CDR3 coding DNA: TGTGCCAGCAGTTTAGGCACAGGGGGCACCGGGGAGCTGTTTTTT. It translates to CASSLGTGGTGELFF.

This clone was seen a single time. The chain combines TRBV19 with TRBJ2-1; 10 nucleotides agree with TRBD1. CDR1 and CDR2 from the germline V gene are LNHDA and SQIVND (reference sequence). V shed 3 bases, J shed 2 bases, and the junction held 4 bases outside the gene matches. The CDR3 loop spans 16 amino acids. In DNA, the CDR3 is TGTGCCAGTAGTATCTCCGGGACAGGGGCCTACAATGAGCAGTTCTTC. This codes for CASSISGTGAYNEQFF.

This chain links TRBV7-2 with TRBJ2-3, with a tentative D call TRBD1 (5 bases). This CDR3 comprises 13 residues. Germline V lookup: CDR1 SGHTA, CDR2 FQGNSA. Trimming took off 3 bases at V and 6 bases at J, with 10 bases between the two ends. This CDR3 is CASSFNQGDTQYF. The DNA of the CDR3 is TGTGCCAGCAGCTTTAATCAGGGTGATACGCAGTATTTT.

This clone was observed once. The rearrangement links TRBV3-1 (or the pseudogene TRBV3-2) to TRBJ2-3, with 7 bases matching TRBD1. CDR1 is LGHDT and CDR2 is YNNKEL in the germline V gene (reference sequence). With 4 bases clipped from V and 1 base from J, the junction kept 2 bases outside the gene matches. The CDR3 contains 14 residues. As DNA, the CDR3 is TGTGCCAGCAGCCGCCAGGGGGGCACAGATACGCAGTATTTT. As protein: CASSRQGGTDTQYF.

Ten or more counts support this clone. The chain employs TRBV27 and TRBJ1-3; TRBD1 matches at 9 bases. Germline V gene data show CDR1 as MNHEY and CDR2 as SMNVEV (reference sequence). Trimming cost V 3 bases and J 4 bases; bases outside gene matches: 4. CDR3 length: 15 amino acids. Here the CDR3 DNA reads TGTGCCAGCAGTTTTACAGGGGGCGCCGGAAACACCATATATTTT. It yields the protein CASSFTGGAGNTIYF.

A remark on this clone: A junction boundary mismatches the germline segment, possibly from a read error. The chain recombines TRBV7-7 with TRBJ1-5; D call uncertain. CDR3 length equals 15 residues. The germline CDR1 and CDR2 sequences are SSHAT and FNYEAQ (reference sequence). CDR3 DNA sequence: TGTGCTAGCAGCACTGAGGGAGGGTACAATCAGCCCCAGCATTTT. It specifies CASSTEGGYNQPQHF.

This clone was observed a few times. This chain connects TRBV3-1 (or the pseudogene TRBV3-2) to TRBJ1-1; D call uncertain. Germline V gene sequence: CDR1 LGHDT, CDR2 YNNKEL (reference sequence). The CDR3 spans 16 residues. Trimming removed 5 bases from V and 3 bases from J, with 19 bases in between. The CDR3 sequence: CASSSYTDPFYTEAFF. The CDR3 bases are TGTGCCAGCAGCTCATACACCGATCCCTTCTACACTGAAGCTTTCTTT.

This sequence joins TRBV30 and TRBJ2-5; D gene ambiguous. Trimming removed 0 bases from V and 1 base from J, with 9 bases in between. CDR1 is GTSNPN and CDR2 is SVGIG in the germline V gene (reference sequence). CDR3 length: 14 amino acids. The CDR3 reads CAWSVGLAQETQYF. The DNA of the CDR3 is TGTGCCTGGAGTGTCGGGTTAGCCCAAGAGACCCAGTACTTC.

V usage is TRBV7-6 and J usage is TRBJ2-7; D is possibly TRBD2 (5 bases). Germline V gene lookup returns CDR1 SGHVS and CDR2 FNYEAQ. V was cut by 3 bases and J by 6 bases, with 12 bases left in between. The CDR3 runs 13 residues. As DNA, the CDR3 is TGTGCCAGCAGCTTCACTTCGGGATCCGAGCAGTACTTC. This sequence encodes CASSFTSGSEQYF.

This chain links TRBV11-1 with TRBJ1-1; 8 bases line up with TRBD1. The germline CDR1 and CDR2 sequences are SGHAT and FQDESV (reference sequence). The junction had 6 bases not matched to a gene; V was cut back by 3 bases and J by 3 bases. The CDR3 is 15 residues long. The CDR3 sequence: CASSFSPGGDTEAFF. The CDR3 nucleotides read TGTGCCAGCAGCTTTAGCCCAGGGGGCGACACTGAAGCTTTCTTT.

This chain links TRBV19 with TRBJ1-4; D remains unclear. The CDR3 consists of 14 residues. V was clipped by 9 bases and J by 3 bases, with 14 bases between them. Germline-derived CDR1 and CDR2 are LNHDA and SQIVND (reference sequence). CDR3 DNA sequence: TGTGCCAGCTGTGTGGCAGTTTCTAATGAAAAACTGTTTTTT. Translation gives CASCVAVSNEKLFF.

A single count supports this clone. J is TRBJ1-5 and V is TRBV18; TRBD1 might be the D (5 bases). From germline, CDR1 is KGHSH and CDR2 LQKENI. The V end was cut by 0 bases, the J end by 4 bases, with 16 bases between. The CDR3 is 17 residues long. In DNA, the CDR3 is TGTGCCAGCTCACCACCGGGTTTCGCCAGGGAAAATCAGCCCCAGCATTTT. Amino acids: CASSPPGFARENQPQHF.

V usage is TRBV5-1 and J usage is TRBJ1-2; D is unresolved. CDR1 is SGHRS, CDR2 YFSETQ, per germline. Trimming removed 2 bases from V and 4 bases from J, with 15 bases in between. The CDR3 totals 15 residues. The CDR3: CASSFSGAAGYGYTF. The CDR3 nucleotides are TGCGCCAGCAGCTTCTCAGGTGCGGCGGGCTATGGCTACACCTTC.

The CDR3 reads CASSFDLGTSYEQYF. CDR3 DNA sequence: TGTGCCAGCAGCTTTGACTTAGGGACATCGTACGAGCAGTACTTC. This rearrangement joins TRBV5-4 to TRBJ2-7; D is perhaps TRBD1 (6 bases). The V end was cut by 2 bases, the J end by 4 bases, with 16 bases between. Germline loops: CDR1 SGHNT, CDR2 YYREEE (reference sequence). This CDR3 region has 15 residues.

The genes are TRBV6-2 or TRBV6-3 and TRBJ2-1; TRBD2 is a possible D gene (5 bases). Germline-derived CDR1 and CDR2 are MNHEY and SVGEGT. Trimming stripped 6 bases from V and 8 bases from J, with 20 bases between. The CDR3 extends over 15 amino acids. This chain's CDR3 is CASSRRTPPYDEQFF. The CDR3 nucleotides are TGTGCCAGCAGCCGCAGGACTCCCCCATACGATGAGCAGTTCTTC.

The genes are TRBV19 and TRBJ2-7; perhaps TRBD2 as D (6 bases). This CDR3 has 12 amino acids. Germline CDR1 reads LNHDA; CDR2 reads SQIVND (reference sequence). The V and J ends lost 6 bases and 3 bases respectively, with 9 bases between them. CDR3 bases: TGTGCCAGTAGCCCCGGGGGCTACGAGCAGTACTTC. The encoded protein is CASSPGGYEQYF.

The sample holds a few counts of this clone. This CDR3 reads CASSVAASGGLNEQFF. The CDR3 region has the DNA TGTGCCAGCAGCGTAGCTGCTAGCGGGGGGTTAAATGAGCAGTTCTTC. The chain recombines TRBV9 with TRBJ2-1; 11 positions agree with TRBD2. After removal of 0 bases from V and 7 bases from J, the junction contained 6 bases not matched to a gene. In germline, CDR1 is SGDLS, CDR2 YYNGEE. The CDR3 has 16 amino acids.

The CDR3 nucleotides read TGTGCCAGCAGCCAAGATGCAAGGACTAGCGGGGGCGACAATGAGCAGTTCTTC. As protein: CASSQDARTSGGDNEQFF. The V gene is TRBV4-2, the J gene TRBJ2-1, with 13 bases fitting TRBD2. Germline lookup yields CDR1 LGHNA and CDR2 YNFKEQ. The V and J ends lost 0 bases and 5 bases, in that order; junction bases with no gene match: 7. This CDR3 region has 18 residues.

The chain couples TRBV4-3 to TRBJ2-1, with 11 nucleotides matching TRBD2. CDR1 is LGHNA, CDR2 YSLEER, per germline. The CDR3 totals 18 residues. V lost 4 bases to trimming and J lost 0 bases; unmatched junction nucleotides: 8. CDR3 sequence reads: CASSLGLAGHSSYNEQFF. The CDR3 region has the DNA TGCGCCAGCAGCCTTGGACTAGCGGGTCATAGCTCCTACAATGAGCAGTTCTTC.

The chain joins TRBV15 to TRBJ1-4; no reliable D call. The germline V and J ends were trimmed by 6 bases and 1 base, with 9 bases remaining between them. The CDR3 runs to 14 residues. Germline lookup yields CDR1 LNHNV and CDR2 YYDKDF (reference sequence). The CDR3 sequence is CATRNSRTNEKLFF. CDR3 in DNA: TGTGCCACCAGAAATAGCAGAACTAATGAAAAACTGTTTTTT.

The rearrangement joins TRBV3-1 (or the pseudogene TRBV3-2) to TRBJ2-3; 15 nucleotides align to TRBD2. V was clipped by 3 bases and J by 5 bases; unmatched bases: 0. Germline CDR1 reads LGHDT; CDR2 reads YNNKEL (reference sequence). This CDR3 has 15 amino acids. CDR3 sequence (DNA): TGTGCCAGCAGCCAGGGACTAGCGGGGGGAGATACGCAGTATTTT. It translates to CASSQGLAGGDTQYF.

The V gene is TRBV4-3, the J gene TRBJ2-4, with TRBD1 matching 7 bases. J gave up 9 bases and V 3 bases, and 8 bases lay outside the gene matches. The CDR3 runs 14 residues. Germline V gives CDR1 LGHNA, CDR2 YSLEER. CDR3 in amino acids: CASSHRQGQGIQYF. In nucleotides, the CDR3 is TGCGCCAGCAGCCACCGACAGGGCCAAGGCATTCAGTACTTC.

This clone was seen once. The chain links TRBV7-2 to TRBJ2-7; D might be TRBD2 (7 bases). The CDR3 spans 14 residues. V lost 0 bases and J lost 6, with 12 bases in between. Looked up from germline, CDR1 is SGHTA and CDR2 is FQGNSA. CDR3 loop: CASSLAGGPPEQYF. Written as DNA, the CDR3 is TGTGCCAGCAGCTTAGCGGGGGGGCCACCCGAGCAGTACTTC.

V and J are TRBV5-8 and TRBJ2-3; D not resolved. Deletions cut 5 bases from V and 6 bases from J, with 4 bases between. There are 10 residues in the CDR3. The germline CDR1 and CDR2 sequences are SGHTS and YDEGEE. The CDR3 DNA reads as TGTGCCAGCAGGAGGGATACGCAGTATTTT. Its protein product is CASRRDTQYF.

This clone showed up just once. V gene TRBV5-1 combines with J gene TRBJ1-5; 7 bases match TRBD1. The CDR3 spans 16 residues. Germline V CDR1 and CDR2: SGHRS, YFSETQ. V was pared by 4 bases and J by 3 bases, with 10 bases of the junction left unmatched. The CDR3 nucleotides are TGCGCCAGCAGCCTACAGGGGCCTTCAGACAATCAGCCCCAGCATTTT. This translates into CASSLQGPSDNQPQHF.

The chain links TRBV9 to TRBJ2-3; 12 positions agree with TRBD2. After removal of 4 bases from V and 2 bases from J, the junction contained 11 bases not matched to a gene. CDR1 and CDR2 (germline): SGDLS, YYNGEE. The CDR3 runs 18 residues. The DNA for the CDR3 is TGTGCCAGCAGCAAGTTCCTAGCGGGGGGGCGTGACACAGATACGCAGTATTTT. It is translated as CASSKFLAGGRDTDTQYF.